This TCR beta chain is from a study of T cells in Graves' hyperthyroidism and ophthalmopathy. Study at large: It was at initial diagnosis, before any treatment, that peripheral blood was collected.

Study-wide findings and caveats: A model built on 13 V-J features separated ophthalmopathy from stable hyperthyroidism.

This clonotype was picked up many times. Its specificity is unknown. Disease duration was under 3 months in the ophthalmopathy patients, who also had a Clinical Activity Score of at least 3 and a NOSPECS grade of at least 4. Diagnoses rested on clinical symptoms, serum thyroxine and TRAb, thyroid ultrasound and orbital computed tomography. There are 11 residues in the CDR3. The V gene's germline CDR1 is SQVTM and CDR2 ANQGSEA. Trimming stripped 7 bases from V and 1 base from J, with 7 bases between. What was amplified from RNA transcripts were TCR beta CDR3 regions. An initial round of RT-PCR targeting the TCR CDR3 relied on the HTBI primer set. TCRdb independently ran MiXCR on the multiplex PCR reads; one entry per CDR3 protein. The sample comprises 550,000 to 600,000 distinct CDR3 sequences, 12% to 15% of which are singletons, and roughly 7% rests with the top ten.

The sequenced sample was blood. V is TRBV29-1 and J is TRBJ1-1; D remains unclear. The TCR originated in a woman in her late teens or twenties with Graves' ophthalmopathy. CDR3 sequence reads: CSDGPNTEAFF. The CDR3 nucleotides read TGCAGCGATGGACCGAACACTGAAGCTTTCTTT.